The present entry profiles one T cell receptor (beta chain) with its context. This sample was taken from a study of cytomegalovirus exposure and HLA in healthy donors. The PCR made use of 60 Vbeta and 13 Jbeta primers. Clones were read by immunoSEQ multiplex PCR, and TCRdb kept only the in-frame ones, dropping some. This sample's table reports around 100,000 clones. The CDR3 spans 15 residues. V was cut by 2 bases and J by 4 bases, with 14 bases left in between. Germline assignment: CDR1 SGHDN and CDR2 FVKESK. The sequence was collected from a man aged 35 to 55 in good health and CMV-seronegative. What was sequenced was PBMCs. J is TRBJ1-1 and V is TRBV14; a weak D match, TRBD1 (5 bases). CDR3 region: CASSQQWIGGTEAFF. The CDR3 region has the DNA TGTGCCAGCAGCCAACAATGGATCGGGGGCACTGAAGCTTTCTTT.